The source of this T cell receptor beta chain is a study of early T cells in non-severe SARS-CoV-2 infection. Study in general: Bulk RNA taken from unsorted whole blood was sequenced, leaving chains unpaired. Study-level findings and limits: The study's VDJdb matching favored anti-spike CD8 responses and missed private and CD4 specificities.

cDNA molecules, individually, were tagged with unique molecular identifiers. Each CDR3 protein gets one entry after TCRdb re-called the 5' RACE reads with MiXCR. The sample lists roughly 52,000 distinct CDR3 sequences, around 7% occurring once. V lost 0 bases and J lost 5; bases outside the gene matches: 12. The CDR3 runs to 17 residues. A remark on this clonotype: What it binds is not known.

The sample consisted of whole blood, taken at baseline. The chain carries TRBV12-3 or TRBV12-4 and TRBJ2-5; 7 nucleotides align to TRBD2. This clonotype originated in an adult who was a healthcare worker with PCR-confirmed SARS-CoV-2 infection or an uninfected control (not recorded which). The CDR3 region is CASSLARGGGTLETQYF. CDR3 in DNA: TGTGCCAGCAGTTTAGCGCGCGGGGGAGGCACCCTCGAGACCCAGTACTTC.